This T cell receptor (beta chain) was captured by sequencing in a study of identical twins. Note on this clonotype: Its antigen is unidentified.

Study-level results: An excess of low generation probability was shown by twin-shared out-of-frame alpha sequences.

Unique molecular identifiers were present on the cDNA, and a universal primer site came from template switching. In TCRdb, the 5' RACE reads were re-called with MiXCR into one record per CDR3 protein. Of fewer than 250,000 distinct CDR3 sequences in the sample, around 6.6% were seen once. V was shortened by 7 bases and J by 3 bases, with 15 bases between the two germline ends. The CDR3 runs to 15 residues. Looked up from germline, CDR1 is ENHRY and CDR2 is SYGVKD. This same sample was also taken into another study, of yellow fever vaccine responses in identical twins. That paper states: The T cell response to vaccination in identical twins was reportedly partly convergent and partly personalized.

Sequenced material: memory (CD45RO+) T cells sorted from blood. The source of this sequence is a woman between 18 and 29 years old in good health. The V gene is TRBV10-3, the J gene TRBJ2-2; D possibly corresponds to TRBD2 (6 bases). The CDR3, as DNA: TGTGCCATCACGGGGGAACCAGCTCACACCGGGGAGCTGTTTTTT. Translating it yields CAITGEPAHTGELFF.